The T cell receptor beta chain under discussion was sequenced for a study of regulatory T cells in long-lasting Graves disease. Time point here: newly diagnosed GD, antithyroid drugs for less than 3 months. Extracted RNA from PBMCs served as the source of the TCR library. Library construction for TCR beta used iRepertoire HTBI primers and Arm-PCR of CDR3 regions. MiXCR, applied by TCRdb to the multiplex PCR reads, yields one record per CDR3 protein. The repertoire holds 250,000 or so distinct CDR3 sequences, with roughly 21% as singletons. In its sample, this clonotype was seen a few times. This material consisted of peripheral blood mononuclear cells (PBMCs), taken at new diagnosis, from a patient treated with antithyroid drugs. The TCR was taken from a female donor with Graves disease.

The CDR3 loop is CASSPLMDPYGYTF. The CDR3 bases are TGTGCCAGCAGCCCCCTTATGGACCCCTATGGCTACACCTTC. The V and J genes are TRBV5-5 and TRBJ1-2; no clear D gene. CDR1 SGHKS and CDR2 YYEKEE come from the germline V gene (reference sequence). Trimming removed 4 bases at V and 4 bases at J, with 14 bases between. This CDR3 has 14 residues.